This T cell receptor (beta chain) is drawn from a study of multiple sclerosis patients with progressive multifocal leukoencephalopathy. Findings and limits, study-wide: Expanded clones at PML onset predated and persisted through natalizumab therapy.

In its sample, this clone was seen a few times. No antigen is known for it. The time point was: around 13 months of natalizumab therapy. Every PCR reaction included synthetic inline CDR3 controls for all V-J pairings. Sequencing was performed with immunoSEQ multiplex PCR; in TCRdb, only in-frame clones are kept and a portion is missing. The sample consists of around 30,000 clones, around 91% of them appearing once. The germline gives CDR1 SGHAT, CDR2 FQNNGV. The V end lost 6 bases, the J end lost 10 bases, and 21 bases lay between the germline ends. This CDR3 region has 14 residues. The chain is built from TRBV11-2 and TRBJ1-1, with a weak D call TRBD1 (6 bases). This clonotype was obtained from a human donor with multiple sclerosis. The sequencing here drew on PBMCs, taken from a patient treated with natalizumab. The CDR3 sequence: CASRGARGMAGAFF. CDR3 DNA: TGTGCCAGCAGGGGGGCCAGGGGAATGGCGGGAGCTTTCTTT.